These T cell receptor beta chains were read from a single sample in a study of blood T cell repertoires in COVID-19. Clones were sequenced by immunoSEQ multiplex PCR, and TCRdb holds only the in-frame ones, with some missing. Found here are some 270,000 clones, around 85% of them singletons; the top ten hold 0.85% to 0.9%. Sequencing was done on a sample of peripheral blood. These TCRs come from a human donor with COVID-19, enrolled during active disease. The donor label of this sample is uncertain. Both conserved end residues are part of each CDR3. A clone size is listed for some rows: how often the clone was seen (once, few, many), or a class if it is expanded.

TRBV30	-	TRBJ2-7	CAWSAGTETYEQYF
TRBV30	-	TRBJ1-1	CAWSVGSGNTEAFF
TRBV10-1	-	TRBJ2-3	CASSESTSGTTDTQYF
TRBV29-1	-	TRBJ2-7	CSVLISGRDEQYF
TRBV4-2	-	TRBJ2-3	CASSLTRAGGTDTQYF
TRBV7-3	-	TRBJ1-2	CASSSLSAGRYYGYTF
TRBV6-6	-	TRBJ2-2	CASSPALAGGPNTGELFF
TRBV28	-	TRBJ2-7	CASRQQGANYEQYF
TRBV29-1	-	TRBJ2-7	CSVGTATTYEQYF
TRBV6-4	-	TRBJ1-1	CASTRQEIEAFF
TRBV9	-	TRBJ1-5	CASSVDGSHGQPQHF
TRBV29-1	-	TRBJ2-2	CSVHMGSRKSRELFF
TRBV27	-	TRBJ2-7	CASSLSGGYEQYF
TRBV5-1	-	TRBJ2-5	CASSLYRGQETQYF
TRBV6-1	-	TRBJ1-5	CASSESGGYQPQHF
TRBV5-1	-	TRBJ1-6	CASSVTGTGNSPLHF
TRBV5-1	-	TRBJ1-3	CASSLAGGQYGNTIYF
TRBV28	-	TRBJ1-1	CASSLYGLRGNTEAFF
TRBV19	-	TRBJ1-4	CASSAQTDGTNEKLFF
TRBV28	-	TRBJ1-2	CASSFGGNYGYTF
TRBV4-2	-	TRBJ1-6	CASSQDATGHSPLHF
TRBV28	-	TRBJ2-7	CASSLLQNEQYF
TRBV10-1	-	TRBJ2-5	CASSERTGGETQYF
TRBV6-5	-	TRBJ2-5	CASMWTGGFQETQYF
TRBV11-2	-	TRBJ1-5	CASSLESGNQPQHF
TRBV2	-	TRBJ1-1	CAGTGQKNTEAFF
TRBV28	once	TRBJ1-2	CASRRGTGARNNYGYTF
TRBV15	once	TRBJ2-5	CATSSSSLAGEFLETQYF
TRBV6-5	few	TRBJ2-1	CASSSTGAPAYNEQFF
TRBV11-2	-	TRBJ1-1	CASSFSTEAFF
TRBV19	-	TRBJ2-1	CASSTDRANEQFF
TRBV27	-	TRBJ2-5	CASSARGGAWETQYF
TRBV27	-	TRBJ2-3	CASSFPPDTQYF